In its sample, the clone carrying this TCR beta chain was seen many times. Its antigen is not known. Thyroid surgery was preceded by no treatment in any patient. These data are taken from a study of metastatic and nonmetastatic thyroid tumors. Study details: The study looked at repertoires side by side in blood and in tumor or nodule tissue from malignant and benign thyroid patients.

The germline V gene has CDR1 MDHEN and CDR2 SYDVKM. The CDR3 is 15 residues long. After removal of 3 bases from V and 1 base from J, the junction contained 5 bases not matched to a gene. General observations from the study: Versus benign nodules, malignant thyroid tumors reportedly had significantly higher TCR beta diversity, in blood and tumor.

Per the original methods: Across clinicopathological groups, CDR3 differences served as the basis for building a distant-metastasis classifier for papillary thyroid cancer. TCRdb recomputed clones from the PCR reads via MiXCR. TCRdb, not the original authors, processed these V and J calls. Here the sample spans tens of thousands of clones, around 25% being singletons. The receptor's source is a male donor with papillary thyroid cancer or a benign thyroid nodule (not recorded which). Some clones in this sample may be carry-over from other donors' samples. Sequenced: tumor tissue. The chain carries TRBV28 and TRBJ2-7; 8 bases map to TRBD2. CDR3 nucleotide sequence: TGTGCCAGCAGTTTCTTTAGCGGGACGTCCTACGAGCAGTACTTC. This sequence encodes CASSFFSGTSYEQYF.